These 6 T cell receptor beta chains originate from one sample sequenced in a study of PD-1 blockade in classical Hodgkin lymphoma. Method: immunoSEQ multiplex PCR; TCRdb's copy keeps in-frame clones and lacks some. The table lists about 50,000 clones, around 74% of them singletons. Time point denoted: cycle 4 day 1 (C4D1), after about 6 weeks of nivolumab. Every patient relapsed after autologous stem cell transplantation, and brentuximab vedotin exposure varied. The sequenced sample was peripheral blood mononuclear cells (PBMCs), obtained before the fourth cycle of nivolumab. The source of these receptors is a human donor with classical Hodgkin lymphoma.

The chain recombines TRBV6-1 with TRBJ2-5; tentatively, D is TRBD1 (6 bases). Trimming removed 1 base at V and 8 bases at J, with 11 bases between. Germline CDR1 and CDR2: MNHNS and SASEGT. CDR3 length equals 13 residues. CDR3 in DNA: TGTGCCAGCAGTGAAGACCGAGGGGGTACCCAGTACTTC. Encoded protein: CASSEDRGGTQYF.

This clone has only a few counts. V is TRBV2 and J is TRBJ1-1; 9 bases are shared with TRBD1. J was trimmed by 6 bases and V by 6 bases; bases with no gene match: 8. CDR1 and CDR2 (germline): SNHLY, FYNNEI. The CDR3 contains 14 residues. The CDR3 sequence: CASSVDRGGAEAFF. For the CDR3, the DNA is TGTGCCAGCAGCGTCGACAGGGGGGGGGCTGAAGCTTTCTTT.

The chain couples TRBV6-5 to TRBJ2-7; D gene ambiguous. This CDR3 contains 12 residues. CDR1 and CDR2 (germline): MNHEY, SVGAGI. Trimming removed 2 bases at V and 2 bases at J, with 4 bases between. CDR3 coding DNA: TGTGCCAGCAGTTACAGGCCCTACGAGCAGTACTTC. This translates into CASSYRPYEQYF.

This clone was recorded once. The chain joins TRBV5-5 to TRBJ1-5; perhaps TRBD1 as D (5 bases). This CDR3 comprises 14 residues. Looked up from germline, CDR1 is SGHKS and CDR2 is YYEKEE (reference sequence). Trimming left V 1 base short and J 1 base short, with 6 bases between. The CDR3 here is CASSLWDSNQPQHF. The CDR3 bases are TGTGCCAGCAGCTTGTGGGACAGCAATCAGCCCCAGCATTTT.

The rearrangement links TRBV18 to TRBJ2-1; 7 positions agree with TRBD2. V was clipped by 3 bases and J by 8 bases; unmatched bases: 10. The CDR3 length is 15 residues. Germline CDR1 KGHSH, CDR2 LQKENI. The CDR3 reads CASSPKTSRVDEQFF. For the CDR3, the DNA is TGTGCCAGCTCACCGAAGACTAGCAGGGTCGATGAGCAGTTCTTC.

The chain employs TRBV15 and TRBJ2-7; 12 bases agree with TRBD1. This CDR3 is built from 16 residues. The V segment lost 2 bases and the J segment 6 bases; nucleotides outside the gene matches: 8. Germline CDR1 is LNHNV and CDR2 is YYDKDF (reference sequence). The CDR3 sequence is CATSRSPRDRGLEQYF. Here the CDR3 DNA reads TGTGCCACCAGCAGAAGCCCCCGGGACAGGGGGCTCGAGCAGTACTTC.